The 8 T cell receptor beta chains in this list originate from one sample, sequenced in a study of T-cell reconstitution after alpha-beta-depleted transplantation in children. The library targeted TCRbeta and was prepared with unique molecular identifiers. One entry per CDR3 protein results from TCRdb running MiXCR on the PCR reads. The repertoire consists of around 500,000 distinct CDR3 sequences, with approximately 22% occurring once and the leading ten covering roughly 14%. The starting material was PBMCs, mostly from graft donor cells, obtained 360 days after TCRalphabeta/CD19-depleted stem cell transplant. Receptors originate from a boy younger than two who had a stem cell transplant for acute myeloid leukemia, so the T cells may come from the graft donor.

This clonotype has a handful of counts. The CDR3 does not close with the conserved phenylalanine or tryptophan, likely indicating a read error. It is unclear where the CDR3 begins or ends on the DNA, so no DNA is shown, and the CDR3 is as TCRdb lists it. The chain is built from TRBV5-8 and TRBJ2-1; the D segment call TRBD1 is taken from the table without a DNA check. The length of the CDR3 is 12 amino acids, counting both ends. The V gene's germline CDR1 is SGHTS and CDR2 YDEGEE. The CDR3 protein is CASRAGTGGVGD.

The CDR3 nucleotides read TGTGCCAGCAGTGAATATTTCCCCCCTCCGGGGCAGGTCTACGAGCAGTACTTC. The encoded protein is CASSEYFPPPGQVYEQYF. The chain carries TRBV25-1 and TRBJ2-7, with D possibly being TRBD1 or TRBD2 (5 bases each). The CDR3 spans 18 residues. Trimming left V 0 bases short and J 3 bases short, with 21 bases between. Germline V gene data show CDR1 as MGHDK and CDR2 as SYGVNS.

V gene TRBV4-1 combines with J gene TRBJ1-2, with 7 positions matching TRBD1. Germline V gene data show CDR1 as MGHRA and CDR2 as YSYEKL. The CDR3 covers 15 residues. The trim removed 4 bases at V and 3 bases at J, leaving 8 bases unmatched. CDR3 sequence reads: CASSPGQDEHYGYTF. The CDR3 bases are TGCGCCAGCAGCCCTGGACAGGACGAGCACTATGGCTACACCTTC.

Comment on this clonotype: One base away lies a much larger clone, so this may be a sequencing read error. This likely comes from a read error, as the CDR3 has no conserved phenylalanine or tryptophan at its end. This chain connects TRBV2 to TRBJ2-1; 12 nucleotides agree with TRBD2. The germline gives CDR1 SNHLY, CDR2 FYNNEI. This CDR3 region has 14 residues. The V segment lost 5 bases and the J segment 5 bases; nucleotides outside the gene matches: 1. This CDR3 reads CASSPSGGDNEQFY. In DNA, the CDR3 is TGTGCCAGCAGTCCTAGCGGGGGGGACAATGAGCAGTTCTAC.

Comment on this clonotype: The missing conserved phenylalanine or tryptophan at the end of this CDR3 makes a read error likely. CDR3 sequence reads: CASSEQGDTEAFC. In DNA, the CDR3 is TGTGCCAGCAGTGAACAGGGGGACACTGAAGCTTTCTGT. The chain carries TRBV25-1 and TRBJ1-1, with TRBD1 matching over 7 bases. V dropped 2 bases and J dropped 3; count of bases not matched to a gene: 0. There are 13 residues in the CDR3. Germline V gene sequence: CDR1 MGHDK, CDR2 SYGVNS.

V and J are TRBV11-2 and TRBJ2-2; D is ambiguous. Trimming left V 3 bases short and J 7 bases short, with 12 bases between. CDR1 and CDR2 (germline): SGHAT, FQNNGV. The CDR3 sequence is 14 residues long. The CDR3 coding sequence is TGTGCCAGCAGCTTCTACCGGGTCAGCGGGGAGCTGTTTTTT. It translates to CASSFYRVSGELFF.

There are a few counts of this clonotype. The chain is built from TRBV20-1 and TRBJ1-1; 9 bases align to TRBD1. The CDR3 extends over 15 amino acids. Looked up from germline, CDR1 is DFQATT and CDR2 is SNEGSKA (reference sequence). After removal of 1 base from V and 3 bases from J, the junction contained 6 bases not matched to a gene. DNA for the CDR3: TGCAGTGCTAGAGCGTGGGACAGGGAGGACACTGAAGCTTTCTTT. Its protein product is CSARAWDREDTEAFF.

This clonotype was seen a few times. This rearrangement joins TRBV20-1 to TRBJ2-7, with a weak D call TRBD1 (6 bases). The CDR3 length is 15 residues. CDR1 and CDR2 from the germline V gene are DFQATT and SNEGSKA (reference sequence). Trimming pared 2 bases from V and 0 bases from J, leaving 14 bases between. The chain's CDR3 is CSARRGHSSSYEQYF. The CDR3 nucleotides read TGCAGTGCTAGACGGGGACACAGCAGCTCCTACGAGCAGTACTTC.